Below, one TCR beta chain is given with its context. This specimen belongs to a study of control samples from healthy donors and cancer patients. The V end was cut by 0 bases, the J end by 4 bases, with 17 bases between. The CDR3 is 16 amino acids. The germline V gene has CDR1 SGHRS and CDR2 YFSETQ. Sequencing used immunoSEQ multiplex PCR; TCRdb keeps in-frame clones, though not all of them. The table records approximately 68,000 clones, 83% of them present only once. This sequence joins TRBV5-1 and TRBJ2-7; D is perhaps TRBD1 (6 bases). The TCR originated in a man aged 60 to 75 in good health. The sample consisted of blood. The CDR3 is CASSLAATGPLYEQYF. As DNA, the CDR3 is TGCGCCAGCAGCTTGGCCGCGACAGGCCCCCTATACGAGCAGTACTTC.